Listed here are 2 T cell receptor beta chains from one sample, sequenced in a study of metastatic and nonmetastatic thyroid tumors. Prior to thyroid surgery, none of the patients had received any treatment. TCRdb re-clonotyped the PCR reads via MiXCR. The data show 18,000 or so clones, more than 30% seen once. Material for sequencing was tumor tissue. These receptors came from a female donor with papillary thyroid cancer or a benign thyroid nodule (not recorded which). Some clones in this sample may be carry-over from other donors' samples.

This clone was counted between two and nine times. The chain carries TRBV2 and TRBJ2-7, with 8 nucleotides matching TRBD2. Germline assignment: CDR1 SNHLY and CDR2 FYNNEI. The CDR3 spans 12 residues. Trimming at V came to 7 bases and at J to 6 bases, leaving 5 bases not matched to a gene. The CDR3 sequence: CASNREGPEQYF. CDR3 DNA: TGTGCCAGCAATCGGGAGGGCCCCGAGCAGTACTTC.

By sample fraction, this clone is medium-sized. V is TRBV24-1 and J is TRBJ2-3, with no clear D. This CDR3 has 16 amino acids. V lost 0 bases and J 1 base, leaving 10 bases between the germline ends. CDR1 KGHDR and CDR2 SFDVKD come from the germline V gene. The CDR3 region has the DNA TGTGCCACCAGTGATTTGCCGGCGAGCGGCACAGATACGCAGTATTTT. The encoded protein is CATSDLPASGTDTQYF.